The sample holds a few counts of the clone carrying this T cell receptor (beta chain). Its antigen remains unknown. The same CDR3 can be traced to other DNA sequences in this sample. The J segment lost 3 bases and the V segment lost 5 bases, leaving 3 bases of the junction unmatched. The CDR3 is made up of 13 amino acids. Germline V gene data show CDR1 as MNHEY and CDR2 as SVGAGI. These data are taken from a study of T cell therapy after organ transplantation. The time point was: 20-29 weeks after completion of therapy. Broader study findings: Nonresponders had marked pretherapy clonal expansions and little post-therapy change.

TCRdb's table, derived via immunoSEQ multiplex PCR, lists solely in-frame clones and lacks some. The sample carries fewer than 25,000 clones, 84% recorded once. This sequence originates from a human patient who had received a solid organ transplant and had CMV disease. A share of the T cells may be of graft donor origin. The input for sequencing was CD8+ T cells from blood, taken after autologous CMV-specific T cell therapy. The chain uses TRBV6-5 and TRBJ1-1, with 7 bases aligning to TRBD1. This CDR3 reads CASSHRGYTEAFF. CDR3 DNA sequence: TGTGCCAGCAGTCACAGGGGTTACACTGAAGCTTTCTTT.